This TCR beta chain derives from a study of spatial heterogeneity in lung cancer. Study details: There were consistently more beta-chain sequences detected than alpha-chain sequences. Mean representation of each unique TCR and UMI combination in the raw reads exceeded nine occurrences.

Every TCR cDNA molecule bore its own unique molecular identifier. TCRdb re-called the 5' RACE reads with MiXCR, one entry per CDR3 protein. The sample records 6,000 to 8,500 distinct CDR3 sequences, 5% to 7% being singletons. Time point defined: sample taken at primary tumor resection. The input material, whole RNA from tumor, nontumor lung or frozen PBMC, was sequenced unsorted. The donor population consisted of 72 patients with untreated, early-stage non-small cell lung cancer. CDR1 is SGHTA and CDR2 is FQGNSA in the germline V gene. CDR3 length: 17 residues. The V end lost 4 bases, the J end lost 4 bases, and 21 bases lay between the germline ends. By share, this clonotype counts as medium-sized. Found in a library prepared for alpha chains, this beta chain is an off-target read, and its abundance has little meaning.

This sequence was found in a female donor with early-stage non-small cell lung cancer. Sequenced here: normal lung tissue next to the tumor, sampled at surgery. The chain uses TRBV7-2 and TRBJ2-3; D ambiguous. The CDR3: CASSSRPGPRTADTQYF. For the CDR3, the DNA is TGTGCCAGCAGCTCCAGGCCGGGCCCTCGAACCGCAGATACGCAGTATTTT.